The 16 T cell receptor beta chains reported below all come from one sample, sequenced in a study of blood T cell repertoires in COVID-19. Clones were read by immunoSEQ multiplex PCR, and TCRdb kept only the in-frame ones, dropping some. The sample includes around 100,000 clones, roughly nine tenths of them seen just once. The sample was peripheral blood. Receptor source: a man in his forties with acute or convalescent COVID-19.

CDR3 sequence (DNA): TGTGCCAGCAGCCAAGATAGAGGAGCAGCTTGGAACACTGAAGCTTTCTTT. Protein product: CASSQDRGAAWNTEAFF. The rearrangement links TRBV3-1 (or the pseudogene TRBV3-2) to TRBJ1-1; D gene uncertain. CDR1 LGHDT and CDR2 YNNKEL come from the germline V gene (reference sequence). Trimming pared 0 bases from V and 1 base from J, leaving 15 bases between. CDR3 length: 17 residues.

By frequency in the sample, this clone is medium-sized (0.01 to 0.1%). The chain uses TRBV25-1 and TRBJ1-5, with D uncertain. Germline values: CDR1 MGHDK, CDR2 SYGVNS. The CDR3 sequence is 14 residues long. V was pared by 6 bases and J by 6 bases, with 15 bases between. CDR3 amino acids: CASRAPGSAQPQHF. The CDR3 DNA follows: TGTGCCAGCAGAGCACCCGGGAGTGCTCAGCCCCAGCATTTT.

The J gene is TRBJ2-3, the V gene TRBV7-2, with D hard to call. The CDR3 runs to 16 residues. Trimming took 1 base from V and 2 from J, leaving 13 bases between them. From germline, CDR1 is SGHTA and CDR2 FQGNSA. The chain's CDR3 is CASSLVSATTTDTQYF. CDR3 DNA: TGTGCCAGCAGCTTAGTATCAGCGACCACCACAGATACGCAGTATTTT.

The chain couples TRBV11-2 to TRBJ2-3, with TRBD1 matching 9 bases. Germline-derived CDR1 and CDR2 are SGHAT and FQNNGV. The CDR3 has 14 residues. J gave up 5 bases and V 4 bases, and 4 bases lay outside the gene matches. Written as DNA, the CDR3 is TGTGCCAGCAGCTCCGGGACAGGGAGAGATACGCAGTATTTT. This translates into CASSSGTGRDTQYF.

This clone showed up just once. V and J are TRBV10-2 and TRBJ2-7, with D unresolved. V lost 2 bases to trimming and J lost 4 bases, with 12 bases between them. The length of the CDR3 is 14 residues. Germline V gene sequence: CDR1 WSHSY, CDR2 SAAADI. The CDR3 spells CASSEVAPEYEQYF. CDR3 DNA: TGCGCCAGCAGTGAGGTAGCCCCTGAATACGAGCAGTACTTC.

V gene TRBV12-5 combines with J gene TRBJ2-7; a possible D gene is TRBD2 (6 bases). The CDR3 contains 13 residues. Germline V gene sequence: CDR1 LGHNT, CDR2 FRNRAP. V dropped 5 bases and J dropped 3 bases, with 11 bases sitting between them. Written as DNA, the CDR3 is TGTGCTAGTGGTGCGGGGAGCGGCTACGAGCAGTACTTC. Residues: CASGAGSGYEQYF. The variable domain in full, with the rest retrieved from reference TRBV12-5 and TRBJ2-7, is DARVTQTPRHKVTEMGQEVTMRCQPILGHNTVFWYRQTMMQGLELLAYFRNRAPLDDSGMPKDRFSAEMPDATLATLKIQPSEPRDSAVYFCASGAGSGYEQYFGPGTRLTVT.

The chain is built from TRBV12-3 or TRBV12-4 and TRBJ1-1, with unresolved D. The length of the CDR3 is 13 residues. V was cut by 7 bases and J by 1 base, with 10 bases left in between. In nucleotides, the CDR3 is TGTGCCAGCAATTATATAGCGAACACTGAAGCTTTCTTT. The encoded protein is CASNYIANTEAFF.

The chain has TRBV9 and TRBJ1-5; TRBD1 matches 12 bases. There are 15 residues in the CDR3. Germline CDR1 SGDLS, CDR2 YYNGEE. Trimming cost V 3 bases and J 4 bases; bases outside gene matches: 2. The CDR3 protein is CASSEGQGANQPQHF. In DNA form, the CDR3 reads TGTGCCAGCAGCGAGGGACAGGGGGCTAATCAGCCCCAGCATTTT.

The chain joins TRBV6-6 to TRBJ1-3; D uncertain. The CDR3 length is 12 residues. Per the germline V gene, CDR1 is MNHNY and CDR2 is SVGAGI (reference sequence). Between the trimmed V and J ends, which lost 8 bases and 0 bases, there was a span of 5 bases. This chain's CDR3 is CASVDSGNTIYF. For the CDR3, the DNA is TGTGCCAGCGTAGACTCTGGAAACACCATATATTTT.

This chain uses TRBV20-1 with TRBJ1-6; D may be TRBD1 (6 bases). V gave up 3 bases and J gave up 0 bases, with 21 bases separating them. CDR1 and CDR2 from the germline V gene are DFQATT and SNEGSKA (reference sequence). The CDR3 is 19 amino acids. In nucleotides, the CDR3 is TGCAGTGCTAGTGGGCCCTCGACAGGCGCGAGCTCCTATAATTCACCCCTCCACTTT. Its translation: CSASGPSTGASSYNSPLHF.

The chain carries TRBV6-5 and TRBJ1-3; D remains unclear. Germline V lookup: CDR1 MNHEY, CDR2 SVGAGI. The V end lost 7 bases, the J end lost 0 bases, and 13 bases lay between the germline ends. This CDR3 has 15 amino acids. The CDR3 is CASIFRESSGNTIYF. The CDR3, as DNA: TGTGCCAGCATCTTCCGTGAGAGCTCTGGAAACACCATATATTTT.

This clone was seen only once. The chain uses TRBV5-6 and TRBJ2-5; 12 bases are shared with TRBD1. Germline CDR1 SGHDT, CDR2 YYEEEE. The CDR3 is 15 residues long. The trim removed 1 base at V and 7 bases at J, leaving 5 bases unmatched. The CDR3 DNA reads TGTGCCAGCAGCTTGAGGGACAGGGGGCCTCCGACCCAGTACTTC. The encoded protein is CASSLRDRGPPTQYF.

The V gene is TRBV7-8, the J gene TRBJ1-2; a possible D gene is TRBD1 (5 bases). The CDR3 is 16 amino acids. V lost 5 bases and J 0 bases, leaving 16 bases between the germline ends. Germline values: CDR1 SGHVS, CDR2 FQNEAQ. CDR3 DNA: TGTGCCAGCAGCCCCGGACAAAATCGAGCTAACTATGGCTACACCTTC. Translating gives CASSPGQNRANYGYTF.

V usage is TRBV10-3 and J usage is TRBJ2-5, with D perhaps TRBD1 (6 bases). The CDR3 sequence is 13 residues long. The V gene's germline CDR1 is ENHRY and CDR2 SYGVKD. Deletions cut 1 base from V and 3 bases from J, with 6 bases between. CDR3 nucleotide sequence: TGTGCCATCAGTGAGTACAGGGAAGAGACCCAGTACTTC. This gives the protein CAISEYREETQYF.

CDR3 region: CAISEPTDGEDQPQHF. As DNA, the CDR3 is TGTGCCATCAGTGAACCAACGGACGGGGAAGATCAGCCCCAGCATTTT. The rearrangement joins TRBV10-3 to TRBJ1-5; the D is unclear. CDR3 length: 16 amino acids. The germline V gene has CDR1 ENHRY and CDR2 SYGVKD. With 3 bases removed from V and 5 bases from J, the gap between germline ends came to 17 bases.

The V and J genes are TRBV18 and TRBJ1-2, with 7 bases fitting TRBD1. CDR1 is KGHSH and CDR2 is LQKENI in the germline V gene. The CDR3 covers 14 residues. Trimming cost V 7 bases and J 1 base; bases outside gene matches: 6. The CDR3 loop is CASLRDRDNYGYTF. CDR3 DNA: TGTGCCAGCTTGCGGGACAGAGATAACTATGGCTACACCTTC.